This TCR beta chain was retrieved from a study of CD8 T cells in ankylosing spondylitis. The V and J ends lost 1 base and 2 bases respectively, with 7 bases between them. The germline V gene has CDR1 LGHNA and CDR2 YNFKEQ. CDR3 length equals 14 residues. TCRdb re-analysed the 5' RACE reads in MiXCR, keeping a single row per CDR3 protein. The sample consists of fewer than 250,000 distinct CDR3 sequences, roughly 25% of them appearing once. There are many counts of this clonotype. Its matching antigen is unknown. Study-level findings and limits: Significant enrichment of disease-linked clones was reportedly seen in matched ankylosing spondylitis synovial fluid. Blood from ankylosing spondylitis patients appeared to carry a characteristic roughly 8-variant TCR beta motif. Earlier literature documents some of the motif variants in reactive arthritis synovial fluid and blood.

The sequence was obtained from a male donor with ankylosing spondylitis or in good health (not recorded which). The V call is TRBV4-2, the J call TRBJ2-3, with no clear D. The sequenced material came from blood, either unsorted or a sorted T cell fraction (not recorded which). CDR3 nucleotides: TGTGCCAGCAGCCAAGGCAAGACCACAGATACGCAGTATTTT. Translated: CASSQGKTTDTQYF.